These 10 T cell receptor beta chains were sequenced from one sample in a study of shared clonotypes between healthy human individuals. The data were produced by immunoSEQ multiplex PCR, yet TCRdb's version contains in-frame clones alone and is incomplete. The sample carries around 750,000 clones, around 74% recorded once. The specimen sequenced was memory CD4+ T cells sorted from blood. The subset here: CD45RA-negative fraction. Every receptor here comes from a woman aged 30 to 39 in good health.

The CDR3 sequence: CASSTGTSGHGYTF. The CDR3 bases are TGTGCCAGCAGCACCGGGACGTCAGGCCATGGCTACACCTTC. V is TRBV5-6 and J is TRBJ1-2, with a possible D match to TRBD1 (5 bases). Deletions cut 4 bases from V and 6 bases from J, with 16 bases between. Germline V gene sequence: CDR1 SGHDT, CDR2 YYEEEE. The CDR3 has 14 amino acids. The variable domain in full, completed from reference TRBV5-6 and TRBJ1-2, reads DAGVTQSPTHLIKTRGQQVTLRCSPKSGHDTVSWYQQALGQGPQFIFQYYEEEERQRGNFPDRFSGHQFPNYSSELNVNALLLGDSALYLCASSTGTSGHGYTFGSGTRLTVV.

This chain uses TRBV27 with TRBJ1-2, with D tentatively TRBD1 (6 bases). This CDR3 has 17 amino acids. CDR1 and CDR2 (germline): MNHEY, SMNVEV (reference sequence). V was cut by 2 bases and J by 4 bases, with 20 bases left in between. The DNA for the CDR3 is TGTGCCAGCAGTTTACTAGGTGGGGGCCGAGGGTCCTATGGCTACACCTTC. The encoded protein is CASSLLGGGRGSYGYTF.

The chain is built from TRBV7-2 and TRBJ2-5; D is unclear. Trimming took off 5 bases at V and 3 bases at J, with 19 bases between the two ends. The CDR3 runs 16 residues. Germline V lookup: CDR1 SGHTA, CDR2 FQGNSA. The CDR3 bases are TGTGCCAGCAGCCTCGTGGGGTGGGGTGGGGAAGAGACCCAGTACTTC. This encodes CASSLVGWGGEETQYF.

Many counts were recorded for this clone. The sample has other DNA sequences that encode this CDR3 too. This chain connects TRBV5-1 to TRBJ1-4; D is undetermined. The germline V gene has CDR1 SGHRS and CDR2 YFSETQ. V lost 4 bases and J 8 bases, leaving 15 bases between the germline ends. The CDR3 sequence is 14 residues long. The CDR3 is CASSLQGLREKLFF. Here the CDR3 DNA reads TGCGCCAGCAGCCTCCAAGGGTTACGGGAAAAACTGTTTTTT. Combining the CDR3 with reference TRBV5-1 and TRBJ1-4 gives the whole variable domain KAGVTQTPRYLIKTRGQQVTLSCSPISGHRSVSWYQQTPGQGLQFLFEYFSETQRNKGNFPGRFSGRQFSNSRSEMNVSTLELGDSALYLCASSLQGLREKLFFGSGTQLSVL.

This chain links TRBV25-1 with TRBJ2-1; 7 bases fit TRBD1. The germline gives CDR1 MGHDK, CDR2 SYGVNS. The CDR3 spans 15 residues. With 6 bases clipped from V and 3 bases from J, the junction kept 8 bases outside the gene matches. The CDR3: CASSFKGAFYNEQFF. CDR3 sequence (DNA): TGTGCCAGCAGCTTTAAGGGGGCTTTCTACAATGAGCAGTTCTTC.

The V gene is TRBV4-1, the J gene TRBJ2-1, with a possible D match to TRBD2 (6 bases). This CDR3 has 15 amino acids. The V gene's germline CDR1 is MGHRA and CDR2 YSYEKL. V was shortened by 2 bases and J by 7 bases, with 15 bases between the two germline ends. In DNA form, the CDR3 reads TGCGCCAGCAGCCAAACTAGCTTTCGTTTGAATGAGCAGTTCTTC. This gives the protein CASSQTSFRLNEQFF.

This chain uses TRBV29-1 with TRBJ2-1; D is perhaps TRBD2 (6 bases). Germline CDR1 SQVTM, CDR2 ANQGSEA. This CDR3 is 13 amino acids long. V shed 6 bases and J shed 8 bases, with 17 bases lying between them. CDR3 amino acids: CSVSGSIRHEQFF. The CDR3, as DNA: TGCAGCGTCTCCGGGAGCATTAGACATGAGCAGTTCTTC.

The chain carries TRBV28 and TRBJ1-4; D is perhaps TRBD1 (6 bases). Germline V gene sequence: CDR1 MDHEN, CDR2 SYDVKM. V was trimmed by 5 bases and J by 2 bases, leaving 15 bases between them. The CDR3 length is 16 residues. The CDR3 DNA sequence: TGTGCCAGCAGTCTACAGGGACCTGGCACTAATGAAAAACTGTTTTTT. It encodes CASSLQGPGTNEKLFF. Full variable domain (remainder filled in from reference TRBV28 and TRBJ1-4): DVKVTQSSRYLVKRTGEKVFLECVQDMDHENMFWYRQDPGLGLRLIYFSYDVKMKEKGDIPEGYSVSREKKERFSLILESASTNQTSMYLCASSLQGPGTNEKLFFGSGTQLSVL.

CDR3 nucleotides: TGTGCCAGCAGTTTATTGGGGACTGGGGAAGCTTTCTTT. Protein sequence: CASSLLGTGEAFF. The chain carries TRBV28 and TRBJ1-1; perhaps TRBD1 as D (5 bases). Trimming stripped 1 base from V and 8 bases from J, with 11 bases between. The germline CDR1 and CDR2 sequences are MDHEN and SYDVKM. The CDR3 spans 13 residues.

The chain carries TRBV6-1 and TRBJ1-2; no definite D call. The CDR3 is 11 amino acids. The V end was cut by 10 bases, the J end by 3 bases, with 9 bases between. Germline loops: CDR1 MNHNS, CDR2 SASEGT. The CDR3 is CATQRDYGYTF. The DNA of the CDR3 is TGTGCCACCCAACGGGACTATGGCTACACCTTC.